What follows are 18 T cell receptor beta chains derived from one specimen sequenced in a study of cytomegalovirus exposure and HLA in healthy donors. The study ran its PCR with 60 Vbeta and 13 Jbeta primers. Only in-frame clones appear in the TCRdb table, and some are missing; sequencing was by immunoSEQ multiplex PCR. Of 40,000 to 45,000 clones listed, 70% to 85% are singletons. Sequencing input: PBMCs. The receptors come from a man aged 25-45 years in good health and CMV-seronegative.

In its sample, this clone was seen once. J is TRBJ2-1 and V is TRBV4-3; D ambiguous. Trimming shortened V by 1 base and J by 0 bases, and 13 bases separated the two germline ends. In germline, CDR1 is LGHNA, CDR2 YSLEER. The CDR3 consists of 17 residues. The CDR3 sequence is CASSQVYAEPSYNEQFF. CDR3 coding DNA: TGCGCCAGCAGCCAAGTGTACGCTGAGCCCTCCTACAATGAGCAGTTCTTC.

The chain couples TRBV6-5 to TRBJ2-1; D may be TRBD2 (6 bases). Looked up from germline, CDR1 is MNHEY and CDR2 is SVGAGI. V was shortened by 2 bases and J by 3 bases, with 8 bases between the two germline ends. The CDR3 runs to 14 residues. The CDR3 DNA is TGTGCCAGCAGTTACGGGACTGTCTACAATGAGCAGTTCTTC. Translated, it gives CASSYGTVYNEQFF.

The chain is built from TRBV7-9 and TRBJ2-5; 8 bases align to TRBD1. The V and J ends lost 6 bases and 4 bases, in that order; junction bases with no gene match: 7. The germline CDR1 and CDR2 sequences are SEHNR and FQNEAQ (reference sequence). CDR3 length: 14 amino acids. In nucleotides, the CDR3 is TGTGCCAGCAGTCCCGACAGGGGATCAGAGACCCAGTACTTC. Amino acids: CASSPDRGSETQYF.

The genes are TRBV27 and TRBJ2-3; the D is unclear. The CDR3 consists of 14 residues. V shed 3 bases and J shed 0 bases, with 7 bases lying between them. Per the germline V gene, CDR1 is MNHEY and CDR2 is SMNVEV (reference sequence). Here the CDR3 reads CASSFLDSTDTQYF. The CDR3 DNA reads TGTGCCAGCAGTTTCTTAGATAGCACAGATACGCAGTATTTT.

This clone occurred a few times. V and J are TRBV19 and TRBJ2-7; 9 nucleotides match TRBD1. This CDR3 spans 17 amino acids. Germline V lookup: CDR1 LNHDA, CDR2 SQIVND (reference sequence). J lost 0 bases, V lost 3 bases, and 9 bases had no gene match. DNA for the CDR3: TGTGCCAGTAGTATTCTAGGACAGGGGCGTCCCTCCTACGAGCAGTACTTC. This encodes CASSILGQGRPSYEQYF.

The CDR3 sequence is CASSTGQLSNQPQHF. The CDR3 region has the DNA TGTGCCAGCAGTACCGGACAGCTTAGCAATCAGCCCCAGCATTTT. V usage is TRBV2 and J usage is TRBJ1-5; D may be TRBD1 (6 bases). This CDR3 has 15 amino acids. V gave up 5 bases and J gave up 0 bases, with 11 bases separating them. In germline, CDR1 is SNHLY, CDR2 FYNNEI.

This clone has only a few counts. The chain links TRBV4-3 to TRBJ1-2; D possibly corresponds to TRBD1 (5 bases). The CDR3 runs 13 residues. Germline V lookup: CDR1 LGHNA, CDR2 YSLEER. Trimming stripped 1 base from V and 4 bases from J, with 7 bases between. CDR3 amino acids: CASSQGQLYGYTF. The CDR3 bases are TGCGCCAGCAGCCAAGGACAGCTCTATGGCTACACCTTC.

This clone showed up just once. The rearrangement uses TRBV5-4 and TRBJ2-7; 7 bases line up with TRBD1. Per the germline V gene, CDR1 is SGHNT and CDR2 is YYREEE (reference sequence). V lost 3 bases, J lost 3 bases, and 12 bases stayed unmatched. This CDR3 comprises 16 residues. In DNA, the CDR3 is TGTGCCAGCAGCTCCCAGACAGGGTTTGATGGCTACGAGCAGTACTTC. This codes for CASSSQTGFDGYEQYF.

J is TRBJ2-1 and V is TRBV4-3; the match to TRBD2 covers 7 bases. The CDR3 contains 16 residues. The ends lost 2 bases at V and 0 bases at J; junction bases unmatched: 4. The germline V gene has CDR1 LGHNA and CDR2 YSLEER. DNA for the CDR3: TGCGCCAGCAGCCAACAAGCGGGAAGCTCCTACAATGAGCAGTTCTTC. Translation gives CASSQQAGSSYNEQFF.

The CDR3: CASTSTGQGRNEQFF. CDR3 DNA sequence: TGCGCCAGCACAAGCACGGGACAGGGGAGGAATGAGCAGTTCTTC. The rearrangement uses TRBV5-1 and TRBJ2-1; TRBD1 aligns across 10 bases. This CDR3 has 15 residues. Germline V gene lookup returns CDR1 SGHRS and CDR2 YFSETQ. The ends lost 6 bases at V and 7 bases at J; junction bases unmatched: 10.

This chain connects TRBV4-2 to TRBJ2-2; 10 bases agree with TRBD2. The germline gives CDR1 LGHNA, CDR2 YNFKEQ. This CDR3 contains 18 residues. With V trimmed by 0 bases and J by 2 bases, 6 bases remained unmatched. In nucleotides, the CDR3 is TGTGCCAGCAGCCAAGAGGCTAGCGGGAGACTTAACACCGGGGAGCTGTTTTTT. As protein: CASSQEASGRLNTGELFF.

CDR3 amino acids: CASSLALPTGGAGEKLFF. In DNA form, the CDR3 reads TGCGCCAGCAGCTTGGCCCTTCCAACAGGGGGCGCAGGAGAAAAACTGTTTTTT. V is TRBV5-1 and J is TRBJ1-4, with TRBD1 matching 9 bases. Germline assignment: CDR1 SGHRS and CDR2 YFSETQ. J gave up 8 bases and V 0 bases, and 14 bases lay outside the gene matches. This CDR3 is 18 amino acids long.

V usage is TRBV6-5 and J usage is TRBJ1-1; D uncertain. The CDR3 length is 13 residues. V was clipped by 5 bases and J by 1 base, with 8 bases between them. Germline V gene data show CDR1 as MNHEY and CDR2 as SVGAGI. In nucleotides, the CDR3 is TGTGCCAGCAGTCCCCGCAGGAACACTGAAGCTTTCTTT. Its protein is CASSPRRNTEAFF.

The rearrangement joins TRBV10-2 to TRBJ1-2, with 9 bases lining up with TRBD1. V was clipped by 6 bases and J by 6 bases; unmatched bases: 5. Germline V gene data show CDR1 as WSHSY and CDR2 as SAAADI. This CDR3 spans 13 amino acids. As DNA, the CDR3 is TGCGCCAGCAGAGGGACAGGGCTCGATGGCTACACCTTC. This sequence encodes CASRGTGLDGYTF.

The genes are TRBV7-9 and TRBJ2-5, with TRBD1 matching 8 bases. CDR1 and CDR2 from the germline V gene are SEHNR and FQNEAQ (reference sequence). After removal of 3 bases from V and 5 bases from J, the junction contained 8 bases not matched to a gene. There are 15 residues in the CDR3. The CDR3 spells CASSLEPGGRETQYF. In nucleotides, the CDR3 is TGTGCCAGCAGCTTGGAACCAGGGGGCCGGGAGACCCAGTACTTC. Based on the CDR3 plus reference TRBV7-9 and TRBJ2-5, the full variable domain is DTGVSQNPRHKITKRGQNVTFRCDPISEHNRLYWYRQTLGQGPEFLTYFQNEAQLEKSRLLSDRFSAERPKGSFSTLEIQRTEQGDSAMYLCASSLEPGGRETQYFGPGTRLLVL.

This chain links TRBV9 with TRBJ2-1; 10 bases are a match to TRBD1. V lost 0 bases, J lost 6 bases, and 9 bases stayed unmatched. This CDR3 has 17 amino acids. Germline assignment: CDR1 SGDLS and CDR2 YYNGEE. The DNA for the CDR3 is TGTGCCAGCAGCGTAGGAGACGGGACAGGGGTGGCCAATGAGCAGTTCTTC. Its protein product is CASSVGDGTGVANEQFF.

Only one count was recorded for this clone. The V call is TRBV15, the J call TRBJ2-4; possible D gene TRBD1, 5 bases. V shed 8 bases and J shed 0 bases, with 11 bases lying between them. The CDR3 is made up of 14 amino acids. The germline V gene has CDR1 LNHNV and CDR2 YYDKDF (reference sequence). CDR3 amino acids: CATGKQVAKNIQYF. CDR3 nucleotides: TGTGCCACCGGAAAACAGGTAGCCAAAAACATTCAGTACTTC.

This clone was observed a few times. The rearrangement joins TRBV28 to TRBJ2-1, with TRBD2 matching 8 bases. The CDR3 is 14 residues long. Germline CDR1 and CDR2: MDHEN and SYDVKM. With V trimmed by 3 bases and J by 5 bases, 3 bases remained unmatched. CDR3 sequence: CASSFRGGNNEQFF. The CDR3 DNA is TGTGCCAGCAGTTTCCGGGGGGGAAACAATGAGCAGTTCTTC.